A selection of T cell receptor beta chains follows, all from one sample in a study of CD8 T cells in ankylosing spondylitis. TCRdb itself ran the 5' RACE reads through MiXCR, one entry per CDR3 protein. The table has some 100,000 distinct CDR3 sequences, roughly 8.7% seen once. The sample was blood, either unsorted or a sorted T cell fraction (not recorded which). These receptors were taken from a male donor with ankylosing spondylitis or in good health (not recorded which). Both conserved end residues are part of each CDR3. D genes are given only for firm matches. Not all rows give a size; the values are once, few, many and, for expanded clones, a class.

many	.	TRBV5-5	TRBJ2-7	15	CASSLGGGIGYEQYF	TGTGCCAGCAGCTTGGGTGGGGGAATTGGCTACGAGCAGTACTTC
.	.	TRBV2	TRBJ1-5	16	CASGTPTAVSNQPQHF	TGTGCCAGCGGGACCCCGACAGCTGTTAGCAATCAGCCCCAGCATTTT
many	TRBD1	TRBV5-1	TRBJ1-2	15	CASSSGTASLRGYTF	TGCGCCAGCAGTTCCGGGACAGCCTCGTTGAGAGGCTACACCTTC
many	.	TRBV28	TRBJ1-1	15	CASSLWILRGGEAFF	TGTGCCAGCAGTTTATGGATTCTTAGGGGGGGCGAAGCTTTCTTT
many	.	TRBV9	TRBJ1-1	14	CASSVDGSFTEAFF	TGTGCCAGCAGCGTTGATGGGAGTTTCACTGAAGCTTTCTTT
many	TRBD2	TRBV20-1	TRBJ2-1	16	CSARRMAGGHYNEQFF	TGCAGTGCTAGGAGGATGGCGGGGGGGCACTACAATGAGCAGTTCTTC
.	TRBD2	TRBV4-2	TRBJ2-1	15	CASSPSAGGYNEQLF	TGTGCCAGCAGCCCCTCGGCGGGGGGCTACAATGAGCAGCTCTTC
many	.	TRBV3-1	TRBJ1-3	16	CASSQGGLNSGNTIYF	TGTGCCAGCAGCCAAGGTGGACTGAACTCTGGAAACACCATATATTTT
many	.	TRBV20-1	TRBJ2-5	14	CSARGSEGRETQYF	TGCAGTGCTAGAGGGAGCGAGGGCCGTGAGACCCAGTACTTC
many	TRBD2	TRBV6-2/TRBV6-3	TRBJ2-1	16	CASSYGGGGYYNEQFF	TGTGCCAGCAGTTACGGTGGCGGGGGGTACTACAATGAGCAGTTCTTC
many	.	TRBV21-1	TRBJ2-7	11	CASGGAYEQYF	TGTGCCAGTGGGGGGGCCTACGAGCAGTACTTC
many	TRBD2	TRBV10-2	TRBJ2-1	16	CASSDLSTSGKNEQFF	TGCGCCAGCAGTGACCTTTCGACTAGCGGGAAGAATGAGCAGTTCTTC
few	TRBD2	TRBV7-2	TRBJ2-3	17	CASSLRWRGSGTDTQYF	TGTGCCAGCAGCCTCAGATGGCGCGGGAGTGGAACAGATACGCAGTATTTT
.	TRBD2	TRBV2	TRBJ2-7	14	CASEASAGAYEQYF	TGTGCCAGTGAAGCCTCAGCGGGAGCCTACGAGCAGTACTTC
many	TRBD1	TRBV7-8	TRBJ1-2	15	CASSAVRTGGYGYTF	TGTGCCAGCAGCGCCGTCCGGACAGGGGGCTATGGCTACACCTTC
.	TRBD1	TRBV6-2/TRBV6-3	TRBJ1-2	15	CASSQTGRGDYGYTF	TGTGCCAGCAGTCAGACAGGGCGAGGGGACTATGGCTACACCTTC
many	.	TRBV25-1	TRBJ2-1	15	CASSDPDSTYNEQFF	TGTGCCAGCAGTGATCCGGACAGCACCTACAATGAGCAGTTCTTC
many	.	TRBV9	TRBJ2-3	15	CASSVAPTSLDTQYF	TGTGCCAGCAGCGTAGCTCCGACTAGTTTGGATACGCAGTATTTT
many	.	TRBV5-1	TRBJ2-3	15	CASSLIGYGTDTQYF	TGCGCCAGCAGCTTGATCGGTTACGGCACAGATACGCAGTATTTT
many	TRBD2	TRBV3-1	TRBJ2-3	13	CASGSGRQDTQYF	TGTGCCAGCGGCAGCGGGAGACAAGATACGCAGTATTTT
many	.	TRBV7-2	TRBJ2-3	16	CASSLITQAFTDTQYF	TGTGCCAGCAGCTTAATCACCCAGGCCTTCACAGATACGCAGTATTTT
few	TRBD2	TRBV10-2	TRBJ2-7	11	CASRTSGEQYF	TGCGCCAGTAGGACTAGCGGGGAGCAGTACTTC
many	.	TRBV11-2	TRBJ2-5	13	CASWWGPGETQYF	TGTGCCAGCTGGTGGGGGCCGGGAGAGACCCAGTACTTC
many	.	TRBV5-1	TRBJ2-1	14	CASSLGSPSNEQFF	TGCGCCAGCAGCTTGGGTAGCCCCTCCAATGAGCAGTTCTTC
.	TRBD1	TRBV27	TRBJ1-2	13	CASSHRGDYGYTF	TGTGCCAGCAGTCACAGGGGGGACTATGGCTACACCTTC
many	TRBD2	TRBV5-5	TRBJ2-1	15	CASSTGTTLYNEQFF	TGTGCCAGCAGCACTGGGACTACTCTGTACAATGAGCAGTTCTTC
many	.	TRBV9	TRBJ2-5	15	CASSVGSGAQETQYF	TGTGCCAGCAGCGTAGGGTCAGGGGCTCAAGAGACCCAGTACTTC
many	.	TRBV7-8	TRBJ1-5	15	CASSTIGGAHQPQHF	TGTGCCAGCAGTACCATAGGGGGGGCGCATCAGCCCCAGCATTTT
many	.	TRBV19	TRBJ2-1	16	CASTSSQGGSYNEQFF	TGTGCCAGTACCTCGAGCCAGGGTGGATCCTACAATGAGCAGTTCTTC
many	TRBD2	TRBV10-3	TRBJ2-1	18	CAISEPALAGGSYNEQFF	TGTGCCATCAGTGAGCCGGCACTAGCGGGGGGCTCCTACAATGAGCAGTTCTTC
.	TRBD2	TRBV10-1	TRBJ2-3	20	CASSESLIGGRAGGTDTQYF	TGCGCCAGCAGTGAGTCGTTGATTGGCGGGAGGGCCGGGGGAACAGATACGCAGTATTTT
many	.	TRBV20-1	TRBJ1-5	12	CSARGAGQPQHF	TGCAGTGCTAGGGGGGCGGGTCAGCCCCAGCATTTT
many	.	TRBV20-1	TRBJ2-1	15	CSARDGQKSYNEQFF	TGCAGTGCTAGAGACGGGCAGAAATCCTACAATGAGCAGTTCTTC
many	.	TRBV3-1	TRBJ2-1	14	CASSQDWGSIEQFF	TGTGCCAGCAGCCAAGATTGGGGCTCTATTGAGCAGTTCTTC
many	.	TRBV6-5	TRBJ2-1	13	CASSYSRLNEQFF	TGTGCCAGCAGTTACTCGCGGCTGAATGAGCAGTTCTTC
few	.	TRBV18	TRBJ1-4	18	CASSPPFRQLATNEKLFF	TGTGCCAGCTCACCACCTTTCCGACAACTTGCAACTAATGAAAAACTGTTTTTT
many	.	TRBV7-7	TRBJ2-1	14	CASSPEMGANEQFF	TGTGCTAGCAGCCCCGAAATGGGGGCCAATGAGCAGTTCTTC
many	TRBD2	TRBV20-1	TRBJ2-1	16	CSAIAGGSSSYNEQFF	TGCAGTGCGATAGCGGGGGGCTCGTCCTCCTACAATGAGCAGTTCTTC
many	.	TRBV9	TRBJ2-1	16	CASSPAGGITYNEQFF	TGTGCCAGCAGTCCCGCCGGCGGGATTACCTACAATGAGCAGTTCTTC
many	.	TRBV5-1	TRBJ2-3	17	CASSRTPDGPSTDTQYF	TGCGCCAGCAGCAGGACCCCGGACGGACCCAGCACAGATACGCAGTATTTT
many	TRBD1	TRBV5-1	TRBJ2-3	15	CASSLVGQGSDTQYF	TGCGCCAGCAGCTTGGTAGGACAGGGGTCGGATACGCAGTATTTT
.	.	TRBV24-1	TRBJ2-3	13	CATSDPRVDTQYF	TGTGCCACCAGTGATCCCCGGGTAGATACGCAGTATTTT
.	.	TRBV20-1	TRBJ2-7	13	CSAAGIDSYEQYF	TGCAGTGCTGCCGGGATAGACTCCTACGAGCAGTACTTC
many	.	TRBV28	TRBJ1-5	15	CASSSRGGLNQPQHF	TGTGCCAGCAGTTCACGAGGGGGACTTAATCAGCCCCAGCATTTT
many	.	TRBV11-2	TRBJ2-1	16	CASSLDISGSYNEQFF	TGTGCCAGCAGCTTAGATATTAGCGGATCCTACAATGAGCAGTTCTTC